One and the same sample provided the 32 T cell receptor beta chains below, sequenced in a study of beta chain features in type 1 diabetes. General study points: Among all four CD4+ subsets, Type 1 diabetes patients had TCRB CDR3s that were moderately but significantly shorter.

Their antigens are not known. Reverse transcription of all isolated RNA meant that expressed TCRB transcripts were sequenced. TCRdb keeps only in-frame clones here, not all; method: immunoSEQ multiplex PCR. The repertoire has more than 150,000 clones, 8.5% to 10% of them found once; the top ten carry about 0.65%. The material sequenced was central memory CD4+ T cells from blood. The origin of the receptors is a woman in her 30s with type 1 diabetes.

The gene calls are TRBV10-3 and TRBJ1-1; D unclear. CDR1 and CDR2 from the germline V gene are ENHRY and SYGVKD. The ends were cut back, 6 bases at V and 2 bases at J, with 7 bases in the middle. The CDR3 consists of 12 residues. The CDR3: CAISYRNTEAFF. The CDR3 region has the DNA TGTGCCATCAGCTATCGAAACACTGAAGCTTTCTTT.

The chain links TRBV6-6 to TRBJ2-1; TRBD1 matches at 7 bases. V trimming: 8 bases; J trimming: 5 bases; junction bases outside the gene matches: 9. In germline, CDR1 is MNHNY, CDR2 SVGAGI (reference sequence). The CDR3 spans 14 residues. The CDR3 DNA reads as TGTGCCAGCGGGACAGCACGGGGCAACAATGAGCAGTTCTTC. Its protein product is CASGTARGNNEQFF.

This clone was seen more than once but under ten times. V and J are TRBV30 and TRBJ1-1; maybe TRBD1 (5 bases). V was clipped by 2 bases and J by 6 bases, with 7 bases between them. The V gene's germline CDR1 is GTSNPN and CDR2 SVGIG (reference sequence). The CDR3 contains 11 residues. In DNA, the CDR3 is TGTGCCTGGAGTTGGGGGGCTGAAGCTTTCTTT. This translates into CAWSWGAEAFF.

This clone was detected only a few times. The V gene is TRBV18, the J gene TRBJ1-1, with 7 positions matching TRBD1. Germline values: CDR1 KGHSH, CDR2 LQKENI. The CDR3 loop spans 14 amino acids. Trimming took 5 bases from V and 3 from J; bases not matched to a gene: 6. CDR3 protein: CASSVQGSDTEAFF. CDR3 nucleotide sequence: TGTGCCAGCTCAGTACAGGGGTCAGACACTGAAGCTTTCTTT.

This clone was detected only a few times. The chain has TRBV7-3 and TRBJ1-1; D remains unclear. Germline V gives CDR1 SGHTA, CDR2 FQGTGA. Trimming removed 5 bases from V and 0 bases from J, with 13 bases in between. The length of the CDR3 is 15 residues. CDR3 protein: CASSLGTSMNTEAFF. DNA of the CDR3: TGTGCCAGCAGCCTAGGTACGTCCATGAACACTGAAGCTTTCTTT.

This clone turned up a few times. This sequence joins TRBV18 and TRBJ2-3; D not certain. V was shortened by 4 bases and J by 2 bases, with 7 bases between the two germline ends. The CDR3 length is 13 residues. Germline V lookup: CDR1 KGHSH, CDR2 LQKENI. In DNA form, the CDR3 reads TGTGCCAGCTCACTTGACAACACAGATACGCAGTATTTT. This encodes CASSLDNTDTQYF. The full variable domain, rest sourced from reference TRBV18 and TRBJ2-3, is NAGVMQNPRHLVRRRGQEARLRCSPMKGHSHVYWYRQLPEEGLKFMVYLQKENIIDESGMPKERFSAEFPKEGPSILRIQQVVRGDSAAYFCASSLDNTDTQYFGPGTRLTVL.

In this sample, this clone turned up many times. Other DNA sequences of this sample code for an identical CDR3. The chain combines TRBV18 with TRBJ1-2; D is perhaps TRBD1 (6 bases). V lost 3 bases and J 1 base, leaving 6 bases between the germline ends. The CDR3 totals 13 residues. Germline values: CDR1 KGHSH, CDR2 LQKENI. DNA for the CDR3: TGTGCCAGCTCACCGGACAGTAACTATGGCTACACCTTC. Translating gives CASSPDSNYGYTF.

This clone has a handful of counts. The chain uses TRBV9 and TRBJ2-3; the D is unclear. CDR1 is SGDLS, CDR2 YYNGEE, per germline. Trimming pared 5 bases from V and 5 bases from J, leaving 9 bases between. The CDR3 is 12 residues long. CDR3 bases: TGTGCCAGCAGTCTTCCCGGAGATACGCAGTATTTT. It codes for CASSLPGDTQYF.

This clone has only a few counts. V usage is TRBV2 and J usage is TRBJ1-1; 8 positions match TRBD1. The germline V gene has CDR1 SNHLY and CDR2 FYNNEI. The V segment lost 6 bases and the J segment 4 bases; nucleotides outside the gene matches: 13. The CDR3 extends over 16 amino acids. The CDR3 sequence is CASRDRGATRGTEAFF. The CDR3 coding sequence is TGTGCCAGCAGAGACAGGGGTGCCACCCGCGGCACTGAAGCTTTCTTT.

This clone was seen once. This chain uses TRBV5-6 with TRBJ1-1; the match to TRBD1 covers 8 bases. The CDR3 runs to 14 residues. Germline CDR1 is SGHDT and CDR2 is YYEEEE. Unmatched junction bases numbered 9, after V lost 6 bases and J lost 5 bases. Here the CDR3 reads CASIPTGARTEAFF. In DNA, the CDR3 is TGTGCCAGCATCCCGACAGGGGCCAGAACTGAAGCTTTCTTT.

This clone was counted between two and nine times. This chain connects TRBV7-3 to TRBJ1-1, with D possibly being TRBD1 (5 bases). This CDR3 is built from 13 residues. V lost 2 bases and J 1 base, leaving 5 bases between the germline ends. CDR1 SGHTA and CDR2 FQGTGA come from the germline V gene. The CDR3 loop reads CASSLDRNTEAFF. In nucleotides, the CDR3 is TGTGCCAGCAGCTTAGACAGGAACACTGAAGCTTTCTTT. Using reference TRBV7-3 and TRBJ1-1 for the parts outside the CDR3, the full variable domain is GAGVSQTPSNKVTEKGKYVELRCDPISGHTALYWYRQSLGQGPEFLIYFQGTGAADDSGLPNDRFFAVRPEGSVSTLKIQRTERGDSAVYLCASSLDRNTEAFFGQGTRLTVV.

The CDR3: CAWSPGTRISTQYF. As DNA, the CDR3 is TGTGCCTGGAGCCCAGGGACTAGAATAAGTACGCAGTATTTT. This rearrangement joins TRBV30 to TRBJ2-3, with 8 bases fitting TRBD2. This CDR3 has 14 amino acids. The germline CDR1 and CDR2 sequences are GTSNPN and SVGIG (reference sequence). V was pared by 3 bases and J by 8 bases, with 10 bases of the junction left unmatched.

There are a few counts of this clone. Here the CDR3 reads CASSLVGRNQPQHF. As DNA, the CDR3 is TGTGCCAGCAGCTTAGTGGGGCGAAATCAGCCCCAGCATTTT. V is TRBV7-9 and J is TRBJ1-5, with a weak D call TRBD1 (5 bases). From germline, CDR1 is SEHNR and CDR2 FQNEAQ (reference sequence). CDR3 length: 14 amino acids. Trimming took 1 base from V and 4 from J, leaving 8 bases between them.

This sequence joins TRBV25-1 and TRBJ1-5; D is ambiguous. The CDR3 contains 12 residues. Trimming took 6 bases from V and 3 from J, leaving 6 bases between them. Germline loops: CDR1 MGHDK, CDR2 SYGVNS. The CDR3 loop is CASRGPNQPQHF. CDR3 nucleotide sequence: TGTGCCAGCAGGGGCCCCAATCAGCCCCAGCATTTT.

This clone showed up many times. V is TRBV27 and J is TRBJ2-5; the match to TRBD1 covers 7 bases. Trimming took 2 bases from V and 7 from J; bases not matched to a gene: 7. Germline V gene data show CDR1 as MNHEY and CDR2 as SMNVEV (reference sequence). This CDR3 contains 14 residues. This CDR3 is CASSLGQALGTQYF. The CDR3 nucleotides are TGTGCCAGCAGTTTAGGACAGGCACTGGGGACCCAGTACTTC.

This clone was seen a handful of times. The CDR3, as DNA: TGTGCCATCAGTGGCGGGACTAGAGGAACAGATACGCAGTATTTT. Amino acid sequence: CAISGGTRGTDTQYF. The V call is TRBV10-3, the J call TRBJ2-3; 8 bases align to TRBD2. The CDR3 spans 15 residues. V lost 4 bases, J lost 3 bases, and 6 bases stayed unmatched. Germline values: CDR1 ENHRY, CDR2 SYGVKD.

The chain couples TRBV9 to TRBJ2-1, with 7 bases identical to TRBD2. There are 15 residues in the CDR3. The V gene end was trimmed by 2 bases and the J gene end by 5 bases; junction bases not matched to a gene: 7. Germline V gives CDR1 SGDLS, CDR2 YYNGEE. CDR3 residues: CASSVSAGYHNEQFF. As DNA, the CDR3 is TGTGCCAGCAGCGTGTCAGCGGGATACCACAATGAGCAGTTCTTC.

This clone has just a few counts. CDR3 amino acids: CASSAGGGTGELFF. CDR3 nucleotide sequence: TGTGCCAGTAGTGCAGGGGGCGGCACCGGGGAGCTGTTTTTT. The chain carries TRBV19 and TRBJ2-2; 8 bases are shared with TRBD1. Trimming took 5 bases from V and 4 from J; bases not matched to a gene: 3. Germline loops: CDR1 LNHDA, CDR2 SQIVND (reference sequence). The CDR3 contains 14 residues.

For this clone: Germline is not matched at one junction end, which may reflect a read error. The rearrangement joins TRBV7-7 to TRBJ2-5; TRBD2 matches at 13 bases. The germline V gene encodes CDR1 SSHAT and CDR2 FNYEAQ (reference sequence). CDR3 length: 15 residues. The DNA for the CDR3 is TGTGCTAGCAGTCCACTAGCGGGAGGGCAAGAGACCCAGTACTTC. Protein: CASSPLAGGQETQYF.

This clone has only one observation. This chain connects TRBV5-8 to TRBJ1-2, with 7 bases lining up with TRBD1. The germline CDR1 and CDR2 sequences are SGHTS and YDEGEE. The trim removed 0 bases at V and 4 bases at J, leaving 3 bases unmatched. The CDR3 covers 14 residues. CDR3 coding DNA: TGTGCCAGCAGCTTGGGCAGGGGGAGCTATGGCTACACCTTC. This sequence encodes CASSLGRGSYGYTF. Looking up the rest from reference TRBV5-8 and TRBJ1-2 gives the full variable domain: EAGVTQSPTHLIKTRGQQATLRCSPISGHTSVYWYQQALGLGLQFLLWYDEGEERNRGNFPPRFSGRQFPNYSSELNVNALELEDSALYLCASSLGRGSYGYTFGSGTRLTVV.

This clone was recorded a few times. The gene calls are TRBV19 and TRBJ2-4, with D possibly matching TRBD1 (5 bases). V shed 5 bases and J shed 4 bases, with 15 bases lying between them. Looked up from germline, CDR1 is LNHDA and CDR2 is SQIVND (reference sequence). The CDR3 sequence is 15 residues long. The CDR3 coding sequence is TGTGCCAGTAGTTCCGTAAGAGACAGAAAAAACATTCAGTACTTC. This codes for CASSSVRDRKNIQYF.

A few counts support this clone. The chain joins TRBV4-2 to TRBJ2-3; TRBD2 matches at 7 bases. CDR1 is LGHNA and CDR2 is YNFKEQ in the germline V gene. The J segment lost 3 bases and the V segment lost 0 bases, leaving 6 bases of the junction unmatched. The CDR3 covers 16 residues. The CDR3 region is CASSQDGRGGTDTQYF. The CDR3, as DNA: TGTGCCAGCAGCCAAGATGGGAGGGGCGGGACAGATACGCAGTATTTT.

The chain recombines TRBV29-1 with TRBJ2-2; D possibly corresponds to TRBD2 (6 bases). The CDR3 has 15 amino acids. Germline V gene sequence: CDR1 SQVTM, CDR2 ANQGSEA. The V end lost 0 bases, the J end lost 2 bases, and 10 bases lay between the germline ends. As DNA, the CDR3 is TGCAGCGTTGAAGAGGGACTTACAAACACCGGGGAGCTGTTTTTT. This encodes CSVEEGLTNTGELFF.

The chain links TRBV15 to TRBJ1-5; D is possibly TRBD1 (5 bases). Germline V CDR1 and CDR2: LNHNV, YYDKDF (reference sequence). The CDR3 has 14 residues. V gave up 4 bases and J gave up 4 bases, with 11 bases separating them. The CDR3 region is CATSIGQRNQPQHF. The CDR3 DNA follows: TGTGCCACCAGCATAGGACAACGGAATCAGCCCCAGCATTTT.

The genes are TRBV10-3 and TRBJ2-1; D is undetermined. CDR1 is ENHRY, CDR2 SYGVKD, per germline. Trimming took off 3 bases at V and 3 bases at J, with 18 bases between the two ends. This CDR3 comprises 17 residues. The CDR3: CAISETELDLDYNEQFF. DNA for the CDR3: TGTGCCATCAGTGAAACCGAACTTGATCTAGACTACAATGAGCAGTTCTTC.

This chain joins TRBV19 and TRBJ1-2; 11 nucleotides match TRBD1. Germline-derived CDR1 and CDR2 are LNHDA and SQIVND (reference sequence). This CDR3 is 17 amino acids long. V lost 4 bases and J lost 1; bases outside the gene matches: 8. CDR3 in DNA: TGTGCCAGTAGTAGGTACACCGGGACAGGGGGTAACTATGGCTACACCTTC. This gives the protein CASSRYTGTGGNYGYTF.

This clone has a handful of counts. This sequence joins TRBV27 and TRBJ1-5, with 8 bases aligning to TRBD1. The CDR3 length is 19 residues. V shed 5 bases, J shed 0 bases, and the junction held 15 bases outside the gene matches. The germline V gene has CDR1 MNHEY and CDR2 SMNVEV (reference sequence). The CDR3 nucleotides read TGTGCCAGCAGTACCCCTCGGGACAGGCGCCCATATAGCAATCAGCCCCAGCATTTT. Translated: CASSTPRDRRPYSNQPQHF.

The chain couples TRBV19 to TRBJ2-7; D gene uncertain. The germline CDR1 and CDR2 sequences are LNHDA and SQIVND (reference sequence). The V and J ends lost 1 base and 0 bases respectively, with 19 bases between them. The CDR3 totals 18 residues. Here the CDR3 reads CASSIGSVTFQYSYEQYF. CDR3 DNA: TGTGCCAGTAGTATAGGATCGGTGACATTCCAATACTCCTACGAGCAGTACTTC.

This clone was observed a handful of times. V is TRBV7-2 and J is TRBJ1-4; D not resolved. The germline CDR1 and CDR2 sequences are SGHTA and FQGNSA. The CDR3 runs to 14 residues. Trimming removed 5 bases from V and 0 bases from J, with 7 bases in between. In DNA, the CDR3 is TGTGCCAGCAGCCCCATTGCAACTAATGAAAAACTGTTTTTT. It encodes CASSPIATNEKLFF.

V gene TRBV7-3 combines with J gene TRBJ2-3; 11 positions match TRBD2. The CDR3 has 16 residues. The V gene end was trimmed by 5 bases and the J gene end by 1 base; junction bases not matched to a gene: 5. Germline V gene data show CDR1 as SGHTA and CDR2 as FQGTGA. CDR3 sequence reads: CASSAGTSGRTDTQYF. The CDR3 DNA reads TGTGCCAGCAGCGCCGGGACTAGCGGTCGCACAGATACGCAGTATTTT.

The V call is TRBV15, the J call TRBJ2-1; 10 nucleotides align to TRBD1. Germline CDR1 and CDR2: LNHNV and YYDKDF (reference sequence). This CDR3 spans 17 amino acids. V was clipped by 3 bases and J by 7 bases; unmatched bases: 12. CDR3 in amino acids: CATSRGQGMGTTNEQFF. The CDR3 DNA sequence: TGTGCCACCAGCAGGGGACAGGGGATGGGGACAACTAATGAGCAGTTCTTC.

This clone was counted only a few times. This chain joins TRBV7-9 and TRBJ1-2; 8 bases map to TRBD1. The CDR3 length is 13 residues. Germline CDR1 is SEHNR and CDR2 is FQNEAQ (reference sequence). J was trimmed by 6 bases and V by 4 bases; bases with no gene match: 4. DNA of the CDR3: TGTGCCAGCAGCTCACAGGGGGGGAATGGCTACACCTTC. This translates into CASSSQGGNGYTF.